What follows describes a single T cell receptor (beta chain). Its specificity is not known. Mixed chimerism was transient after nonmyeloablative marrow transplants from related graft donors. Thawed PBMCs were FACS-sorted into unstimulated CD4+CD25+CD127- regulatory T cells, CD4+CD25- non-regulatory cells, CD4 and CD8 cells. The protocol was immunoSEQ multiplex PCR, while the TCRdb copy is restricted to in-frame clones and leaves out a portion. The repertoire holds some 47,000 clones, with approximately 89% as singletons. This record belongs to a study of Tregs in tolerant kidney transplant recipients. Study outcomes and limitations: Biological reproducibility was not directly addressed in this study. The most relevant donor-specific Treg TCRbeta repertoire apparently came from expansion with activated donor B cells. Changing PCR primers prevented nucleotide comparison between some patients' samples.

The CDR3 sequence is 15 residues long. Trimming pared 1 base from V and 2 bases from J, leaving 11 bases between. The germline V gene has CDR1 SGHTA and CDR2 FQGTGA. The gene calls are TRBV7-3 and TRBJ1-1, with D hard to call. The input for sequencing was CD8+ T cells from blood (PBMCs), taken 12 months after the transplant. This TCR was sampled from a human patient who received a combined kidney and bone marrow transplant. The graft donor may be the source of some T cells. The chain's CDR3 is CASSLMGVGNTEAFF. The CDR3 coding sequence is TGTGCCAGCAGCTTAATGGGAGTCGGAAACACTGAAGCTTTCTTT.